A single sample is the source of the 5 T cell receptor beta chains below, sequenced in a study of blood T cell repertoires in COVID-19. The repertoire was sequenced with immunoSEQ multiplex PCR; TCRdb's copy has only in-frame clones and lacks some. The data hold over 45,000 clones, with around 82% observed a single time. The sequenced sample was peripheral blood. These receptors came from a woman of 80 years or more with acute or convalescent COVID-19.

V gene TRBV6-5 combines with J gene TRBJ1-6, with D unclear. V was pared by 6 bases and J by 7 bases, with 13 bases between. The CDR3 extends over 14 amino acids. The germline gives CDR1 MNHEY, CDR2 SVGAGI. Here the CDR3 DNA reads TGTGCCAGCAGCCCCACAGAAGCAAATTCACCCCTCCACTTT. Protein: CASSPTEANSPLHF.

This chain links TRBV19 with TRBJ2-4; 7 bases are a match to TRBD2. The CDR3 loop spans 15 amino acids. V lost 3 bases to trimming and J lost 2 bases; unmatched junction nucleotides: 4. The germline gives CDR1 LNHDA, CDR2 SQIVND (reference sequence). CDR3 sequence reads: CASSMGSGTKNIQYF. CDR3 sequence (DNA): TGTGCCAGTAGTATGGGGAGCGGGACCAAAAACATTCAGTACTTC.

This clone was found once. The chain is built from TRBV5-4 and TRBJ2-7, with D possibly being TRBD1 (6 bases). The CDR3 extends over 14 amino acids. CDR1 is SGHNT and CDR2 is YYREEE in the germline V gene (reference sequence). Deletions cut 0 bases from V and 0 bases from J, with 7 bases between. The CDR3 loop is CASSLEGVSYEQYF. DNA for the CDR3: TGTGCCAGCAGCTTGGAGGGGGTCTCCTACGAGCAGTACTTC.

The V gene is TRBV10-1, the J gene TRBJ2-4; TRBD2 aligns across 11 bases. J was trimmed by 4 bases and V by 6 bases; bases with no gene match: 5. CDR1 is WNHNN, CDR2 SYGVQD, per germline (reference sequence). CDR3 length equals 15 residues. CDR3 protein: CASRSGTSGKNIQYF. CDR3 sequence (DNA): TGCGCCAGCAGATCCGGGACTAGCGGTAAAAACATTCAGTACTTC.

This clone was observed a few times. The chain joins TRBV5-1 to TRBJ2-5, with D unresolved. CDR3 length: 12 residues. Germline values: CDR1 SGHRS, CDR2 YFSETQ. Trimming shortened V by 8 bases and J by 4 bases, and 12 bases separated the two germline ends. CDR3 bases: TGCGCCAGTCAAAGCGCTAGAGAGACCCAGTACTTC. Its translation: CASQSARETQYF.